These 6 T cell receptor beta chains share one sample of origin, sequenced in a study of OX40 agonist ivuxolimab in advanced cancers. The method was immunoSEQ multiplex PCR; TCRdb's version includes in-frame clones alone and lacks a portion of them. Of 55,000 or so clones in the sample, 80% to 90% were seen once. Here the sequenced sample was CD4+ or CD8+ T cells sorted from blood, taken in a trial of the OX40 agonist ivuxolimab. Every receptor here comes from an adult with an advanced solid tumor such as melanoma, head and neck, liver or kidney cancer.

The chain is built from TRBV7-9 and TRBJ2-7, with unresolved D. Deletions cut 0 bases from V and 2 bases from J, with 17 bases between. The CDR3 covers 17 residues. Germline V gives CDR1 SEHNR, CDR2 FQNEAQ (reference sequence). CDR3 coding DNA: TGTGCCAGCAGCTTAGCTTTGGGGAAGGGTTCACCCTACGAGCAGTACTTC. Its translation is CASSLALGKGSPYEQYF. Combining the CDR3 with reference TRBV7-9 and TRBJ2-7 gives the whole variable domain DTGVSQNPRHKITKRGQNVTFRCDPISEHNRLYWYRQTLGQGPEFLTYFQNEAQLEKSRLLSDRFSAERPKGSFSTLEIQRTEQGDSAMYLCASSLALGKGSPYEQYFGPGTRLTVT.

This rearrangement joins TRBV10-3 to TRBJ2-5; 8 bases align to TRBD2. The CDR3 runs 15 residues. The V gene end was trimmed by 5 bases and the J gene end by 5 bases; junction bases not matched to a gene: 10. Germline-derived CDR1 and CDR2 are ENHRY and SYGVKD. The DNA of the CDR3 is TGTGCCATCAGTCTTTCCGGCGGGGGGAAGGAGACCCAGTACTTC. Translated, it gives CAISLSGGGKETQYF.

This chain connects TRBV6-1 to TRBJ1-4; tentative D call: TRBD1 (5 bases). CDR3 length equals 16 residues. Germline CDR1 and CDR2: MNHNS and SASEGT. The V end was cut by 2 bases, the J end by 8 bases, with 18 bases between. CDR3 nucleotide sequence: TGTGCCAGCAGTGAATTGGCAGGGTATGCGGGAGAAAAACTGTTTTTT. Amino acids: CASSELAGYAGEKLFF.

The chain recombines TRBV29-1 with TRBJ1-2, with TRBD1 identical over 9 bases. The V segment lost 2 bases and the J segment 1 base; nucleotides outside the gene matches: 14. The CDR3 length is 18 residues. The V gene's germline CDR1 is SQVTM and CDR2 ANQGSEA. Here the CDR3 reads CSVELFPGQGPLNYGYTF. The DNA for the CDR3 is TGCAGCGTTGAACTGTTCCCGGGACAGGGACCCCTTAACTATGGCTACACCTTC.

This chain uses TRBV29-1 with TRBJ2-3; 7 nucleotides align to TRBD2. With V trimmed by 0 bases and J by 5 bases, 5 bases remained unmatched. Germline-derived CDR1 and CDR2 are SQVTM and ANQGSEA. This CDR3 is built from 14 residues. The CDR3 coding sequence is TGCAGCGTTGAAGAACTAGCGTTGCAAGATACGCAGTATTTT. Translated, it gives CSVEELALQDTQYF.

J is TRBJ1-1 and V is TRBV6-1; TRBD1 might be the D (5 bases). The CDR3 sequence is 13 residues long. Germline lookup yields CDR1 MNHNS and CDR2 SASEGT. The germline V and J ends were trimmed by 3 bases and 3 bases, with 8 bases remaining between them. Written as DNA, the CDR3 is TGTGCCAGCAGTGACGCGGGGGACACTGAAGCTTTCTTT. Protein sequence: CASSDAGDTEAFF.